This note documents a single T cell receptor (beta chain) sequence. The target antigen is unknown. The CDR3 contains 14 residues. V lost 5 bases to trimming and J lost 2 bases, with 9 bases between them. Germline V CDR1 and CDR2: MRHNA, SNTAGT. The PCR had 60 Vbeta and 13 Jbeta primers. Measured with immunoSEQ multiplex PCR; TCRdb has only the in-frame clones, and not every one. The sample includes 150,000 to 200,000 clones, over 70% of them seen just once. This record comes from a study of cytomegalovirus exposure and HLA in healthy donors. Study-level results: Within an earlier analysis, most TCR beta V segments proved productive either about 90% or about 30% of the time. The authors reported that TCR beta sequences could predict HLA-A and HLA-B alleles. These predictions were accurate for most subjects in the first cohort.

The gene calls are TRBV6-4 and TRBJ2-2; perhaps TRBD1 as D (6 bases). Sequenced: PBMCs. The TCR was taken from a woman aged 45 to 65 in good health and CMV-seropositive. This CDR3 is CASSRTVNTGELFF. CDR3 in DNA: TGTGCCAGCAGTAGGACAGTTAACACCGGGGAGCTGTTTTTT.